The 21 T cell receptor beta chains reported below all come from one sample, sequenced in a study of T cell responses to AZD1222 COVID-19 vaccine (dated by TCRdb to about 2021). The library was built by means of the immunoSEQ multiplex PCR assay. Not all clones reach the TCRdb copy of this immuneACCESS table, which keeps in-frame sequences only. Checked studies attribute under half of the gap to unresolved V genes and leave the rest unexplained. The sample table records some 100,000 clones; 92% of these occur just once. The ten most abundant clones make up more than 1.5% of the sample. The time point label corresponds to: baseline before first vaccination. Source: peripheral blood, taken on day 0 of AZD1222 vaccination. The receptors shown here come from an adult in good health.

The chain links TRBV27 to TRBJ1-6; TRBD1 matches 7 bases. This CDR3 is 16 amino acids long. Trimming at V came to 7 bases and at J to 3 bases, leaving 9 bases not matched to a gene. CDR1 and CDR2 (germline): MNHEY, SMNVEV (reference sequence). This CDR3 is CASNPRDSLYNSPLHF. In DNA form, the CDR3 reads TGTGCCAGCAACCCCCGGGACAGCCTCTATAATTCACCCCTCCACTTT.

CDR3 bases: TGTGCCTGGACGGCCGCGACGGGGCCCCAGCATTTT. The encoded protein is CAWTAATGPQHF. This chain connects TRBV30 to TRBJ1-5, with D unresolved. This CDR3 has 12 amino acids. V was clipped by 4 bases and J by 9 bases, with 13 bases between them. Per the germline V gene, CDR1 is GTSNPN and CDR2 is SVGIG (reference sequence).

The chain links TRBV12-3 or TRBV12-4 to TRBJ2-3; D not certain. The CDR3 is made up of 11 amino acids. The V and J ends lost 4 bases and 3 bases respectively, with 2 bases between them. The CDR3 DNA reads TGTGCCAGCAGTTATACAGATACGCAGTATTTT. Encoded protein: CASSYTDTQYF.

The chain combines TRBV2 with TRBJ2-1, with 10 bases identical to TRBD2. The germline V gene encodes CDR1 SNHLY and CDR2 FYNNEI. V was clipped by 6 bases and J by 6 bases; unmatched bases: 8. The CDR3 runs 15 residues. This chain's CDR3 is CASRILAGVFNEQFF. DNA for the CDR3: TGTGCCAGCAGGATCCTAGCGGGAGTCTTCAATGAGCAGTTCTTC.

The V and J genes are TRBV2 and TRBJ1-5; D is undetermined. CDR1 is SNHLY and CDR2 is FYNNEI in the germline V gene. Trimming cost V 1 base and J 1 base, with 11 bases left between them. The CDR3 contains 16 residues. The CDR3 protein is CASSEGHSLSNQPQHF. CDR3 nucleotide sequence: TGTGCCAGCAGTGAAGGGCACAGTTTGAGCAATCAGCCCCAGCATTTT. Combining the CDR3 with reference TRBV2 and TRBJ1-5 gives the whole variable domain EPEVTQTPSHQVTQMGQEVILRCVPISNHLYFYWYRQILGQKVEFLVSFYNNEISEKSEIFDDQFSVERPDGSNFTLKIRSTKLEDSAMYFCASSEGHSLSNQPQHFGDGTRLSIL.

The gene calls are TRBV30 and TRBJ1-6; 9 nucleotides line up with TRBD1. Germline V gene lookup returns CDR1 GTSNPN and CDR2 SVGIG (reference sequence). The CDR3 contains 14 residues. The ends lost 4 bases at V and 10 bases at J; junction bases unmatched: 8. As DNA, the CDR3 is TGTGCCTGGACGGAGGGGACAGGGCCCTCACCCCTCCACTTT. It translates to CAWTEGTGPSPLHF.

This sequence joins TRBV28 and TRBJ1-4; unclear D gene. V was clipped by 4 bases and J by 7 bases, with 16 bases between them. CDR3 length equals 15 residues. The germline V gene has CDR1 MDHEN and CDR2 SYDVKM. The CDR3 DNA reads as TGTGCCAGCAGTTATCAGCGGGGTAGGGTTGAAAAACTGTTTTTT. Encoded protein: CASSYQRGRVEKLFF.

The chain combines TRBV5-6 with TRBJ1-2; D possibly corresponds to TRBD1 (6 bases). The V gene's germline CDR1 is SGHDT and CDR2 YYEEEE. This CDR3 spans 14 amino acids. V dropped 4 bases and J dropped 2 bases, with 12 bases sitting between them. The CDR3 is CASSRGRGNYGYTF. The CDR3 DNA sequence: TGTGCCAGCAGCCGCGGAAGGGGGAACTATGGCTACACCTTC.

The genes are TRBV30 and TRBJ2-1; 13 bases match TRBD2. V trimming: 5 bases; J trimming: 5 bases; junction bases outside the gene matches: 9. CDR1 GTSNPN and CDR2 SVGIG come from the germline V gene (reference sequence). The CDR3 is made up of 16 amino acids. The CDR3: CAWARTSGRPHNEQFF. CDR3 DNA sequence: TGTGCCTGGGCCAGGACTAGCGGGAGACCCCACAATGAGCAGTTCTTC.

This sequence joins TRBV7-9 and TRBJ2-7; D uncertain. V dropped 3 bases and J dropped 3 bases, with 3 bases sitting between them. The germline V gene encodes CDR1 SEHNR and CDR2 FQNEAQ (reference sequence). CDR3 size: 11 residues. The CDR3 loop is CASSLHYEQYF. Written as DNA, the CDR3 is TGTGCCAGCAGCTTGCACTACGAGCAGTACTTC.

The rearrangement joins TRBV12-5 to TRBJ2-7; D unclear. From germline, CDR1 is LGHNT and CDR2 FRNRAP. Trimming left V 3 bases short and J 1 base short, with 4 bases between. The CDR3 extends over 12 amino acids. The CDR3 region is CASGFSSYEQYF. CDR3 nucleotide sequence: TGTGCTAGTGGTTTTTCTTCCTACGAGCAGTACTTC.

This chain connects TRBV2 to TRBJ2-2, with 9 bases that match TRBD1. J gave up 5 bases and V 4 bases, and 5 bases lay outside the gene matches. The CDR3 is 15 amino acids. CDR1 SNHLY and CDR2 FYNNEI come from the germline V gene. In nucleotides, the CDR3 is TGTGCCAGCAGTGTGACAGGGGGTAGAACCGGGGAGCTGTTTTTT. Amino acid sequence: CASSVTGGRTGELFF. Drawing the rest from reference TRBV2 and TRBJ2-2, the complete variable domain is EPEVTQTPSHQVTQMGQEVILRCVPISNHLYFYWYRQILGQKVEFLVSFYNNEISEKSEIFDDQFSVERPDGSNFTLKIRSTKLEDSAMYFCASSVTGGRTGELFFGEGSRLTVL.

The chain carries TRBV21-1 and TRBJ1-3. TRBV21-1 is designated a pseudogene. The CDR3 loop spans 17 amino acids. The DNA of the CDR3 is TGTGCCAGCAGCAAAGAGTACGGGGGCCGCTCTGGAAACACCATATATTTT. Protein product: CASSKEYGGRSGNTIYF.

V is TRBV11-3 and J is TRBJ2-1, with TRBD2 matching over 9 bases. Germline values: CDR1 SGHNT, CDR2 YENEEA. The CDR3 extends over 19 amino acids. V was clipped by 1 base and J by 4 bases; unmatched bases: 14. The CDR3, as DNA: TGTGCCAGCAGCTTAGGGTGGAATCCTGGCGGGGGGGATTACAATGAGCAGTTCTTC. It translates to CASSLGWNPGGGDYNEQFF.

The chain uses TRBV15 and TRBJ1-5, with 9 bases aligning to TRBD1. The V and J ends lost 0 bases and 4 bases, in that order; junction bases with no gene match: 7. There are 17 residues in the CDR3. Germline CDR1 and CDR2: LNHNV and YYDKDF (reference sequence). The CDR3 region has the DNA TGTGCCACCAGCAGAGACTGGGGACAGGGTTTAAATCAGCCCCAGCATTTT. Translation gives CATSRDWGQGLNQPQHF.

Only one count was recorded for this clone. DNA for the CDR3: TGTGCCAGCTCACCTACGACCTACGAGCAGTACTTC. Translated, it gives CASSPTTYEQYF. The chain couples TRBV18 to TRBJ2-7; D uncertain. Germline CDR1 is KGHSH and CDR2 is LQKENI. V dropped 3 bases and J dropped 2 bases, with 5 bases sitting between them. The CDR3 has 12 amino acids.

This clone was seen just once. The gene calls are TRBV5-1 and TRBJ2-1, with D perhaps given as TRBD1 or TRBD2 (6 bases each). Germline V gene lookup returns CDR1 SGHRS and CDR2 YFSETQ. V shed 6 bases and J shed 1 base, with 17 bases lying between them. The CDR3 runs to 16 residues. The CDR3 loop reads CASKGGQLLSYNEQFF. The CDR3 DNA reads TGCGCCAGCAAGGGGGGTCAGCTTCTATCCTACAATGAGCAGTTCTTC.

This clone was counted a few times. CDR3 sequence: CASRQQGYNQPQHF. The CDR3 region has the DNA TGTGCCAGCAGGCAACAGGGGTACAATCAGCCCCAGCATTTT. J is TRBJ1-5 and V is TRBV6-5, with TRBD1 matching over 7 bases. Germline assignment: CDR1 MNHEY and CDR2 SVGAGI. The CDR3 spans 14 residues. J lost 3 bases, V lost 6 bases, and 5 bases had no gene match.

The chain combines TRBV5-1 with TRBJ1-1, with TRBD1 matching over 8 bases. With 4 bases clipped from V and 7 bases from J, the junction kept 15 bases outside the gene matches. The CDR3 sequence is 16 residues long. Germline V lookup: CDR1 SGHRS, CDR2 YFSETQ. CDR3 loop: CASSPSPGTGSDEAFF. CDR3 DNA: TGCGCCAGCAGCCCATCCCCCGGGACAGGAAGCGATGAAGCTTTCTTT.

The chain joins TRBV18 to TRBJ2-7; 9 bases match TRBD1. The V gene end was trimmed by 3 bases and the J gene end by 1 base; junction bases not matched to a gene: 4. Germline V CDR1 and CDR2: KGHSH, LQKENI. CDR3 length equals 15 residues. Here the CDR3 reads CASSPGQGRSYEQYF. In nucleotides, the CDR3 is TGTGCCAGCTCACCGGGACAGGGTCGTTCCTACGAGCAGTACTTC.

The count of this clone is one. This chain joins TRBV9 and TRBJ2-1; D not certain. This CDR3 spans 12 amino acids. Trimming removed 0 bases at V and 7 bases at J, with 5 bases between. From germline, CDR1 is SGDLS and CDR2 YYNGEE. CDR3 protein: CASSVGENEQFF. CDR3 nucleotide sequence: TGTGCCAGCAGCGTAGGCGAAAATGAGCAGTTCTTC.